This is a list of T cell receptor beta chains from one sample in a study of tumor-infiltrating lymphocytes in primary liver carcinoma. TCRdb re-analysed the multiplex PCR reads in MiXCR, keeping a single row per CDR3 protein. The data contain approximately 310,000 distinct CDR3 sequences, about 60% of them singletons. The sequenced sample consisted of peripheral blood. Source of these receptors: a man aged 35-49 years with primary liver carcinoma and hepatitis B virus infection. CDR3s include the opening cysteine and the closing phenylalanine or tryptophan.

j_call | v_call | cdr3_length | cdr3_aa
TRBJ2-1 | TRBV7-2 | 15 | CASSSTPRSYNEQFF
TRBJ1-1 | TRBV12-3/TRBV12-4 | 14 | CASTPFGGDTEAFF
TRBJ1-1 | TRBV7-9 | 14 | CASSPDRVNTEAFF
TRBJ2-7 | TRBV7-9 | 14 | CAISLTDGSYEQYF
TRBJ2-3 | TRBV11-2 | 14 | CASSLNGEGDTQYF
TRBJ2-6 | TRBV28 | 16 | CASVTGEGSGANVLTF
TRBJ1-2 | TRBV6-6 | 16 | CASSEGPAGGGYGYTF
TRBJ1-4 | TRBV2 | 11 | CASYGGEKLFF
TRBJ1-2 | TRBV6-1 | 12 | CASSSDSGGYTF
TRBJ2-2 | TRBV24-1 | 16 | CATSGGTPANTWELFF
TRBJ2-1 | TRBV4-3 | 16 | CASSQDVLVSRNEQFF
TRBJ2-2 | TRBV6-5 | 14 | CASSMGTDTGELFF
TRBJ2-1 | TRBV6-6 | 13 | CASSYLVGTDEFF
TRBJ2-1 | TRBV11-1 | 14 | CASSLARESNEQFF
TRBJ1-1 | TRBV11-2 | 13 | CTSSLQSLTEAFF
TRBJ1-3 | TRBV14 | 16 | CASNHLEQGSGNTIYF
TRBJ2-7 | TRBV11-2 | 11 | CASSPADKQYF
TRBJ2-5 | TRBV20-1 | 14 | CSARVPAGEQTQYF
TRBJ2-6 | TRBV5-5 | 16 | CASSLVQLSGANVLTF
TRBJ2-1 | TRBV11-3 | 19 | CASSLGRQDTRGSYNEQFF
TRBJ2-3 | TRBV10-2 | 14 | CASNFIGERDTQYF
TRBJ1-2 | TRBV6-1 | 14 | CASSPQGNSYGYTF
TRBJ2-7 | TRBV5-1 | 16 | CASSLGLARVAYEQYF
TRBJ1-2 | TRBV11-2 | 15 | CASSLNEVLQGSYTF
TRBJ1-2 | TRBV7-9 | 15 | CASSLSRDRAYGYTF
TRBJ2-7 | TRBV11-3 | 17 | CASSLGIRDKICYEQYF
TRBJ2-1 | TRBV11-2 | 15 | CISSLVGGRNNEQFF
TRBJ2-1 | TRBV29-1 | 12 | CSVPSWSLEQFF
TRBJ2-3 | TRBV14 | 13 | CASSRSGTDTQYF
TRBJ2-7 | TRBV5-1 | 15 | CASMRNSGEAYEQYF
TRBJ2-1 | TRBV11-1 | 13 | CASGSRSLGEQLF
TRBJ2-1 | TRBV7-3 | 16 | CASSSAGQGNGEEQFF
TRBJ2-7 | TRBV6-1 | 13 | CASLPRGGNEQYF
TRBJ1-3 | TRBV12-3/TRBV12-4 | 13 | CASSPHSGDTIYF
TRBJ2-7 | TRBV12-3/TRBV12-4 | 12 | CASSLEVGEQYF
TRBJ2-1 | TRBV6-2/TRBV6-3 | 13 | CASSPDRYNEQFF
TRBJ1-2 | TRBV6-2/TRBV6-3 | 14 | CASSSIAVVYGYTF
TRBJ2-1 | TRBV11-2 | 14 | CASSLSTVGDEQFF
TRBJ2-2 | TRBV7-8 | 14 | CASSLLTGTGEPFF